Below are 2 T cell receptor beta chains sequenced from a single sample in a study of pediatric ulcerative colitis. Sequencing was performed with immunoSEQ multiplex PCR; in TCRdb, only in-frame clones are kept and a portion is missing. The sample records over 10,000 clones, roughly four fifths being singletons. The rectum was sampled with one to two pinch biopsies at colonoscopy. Sequencing used gut tissue. Receptors were obtained from a boy aged 5-17 years who was a control in a study of pediatric ulcerative colitis.

A note on this clone: Distinct nucleotide sequences in the sample also encode this CDR3. The rearrangement joins TRBV25-1 to TRBJ2-7, with D hard to call. The CDR3 sequence is 11 residues long. CDR1 and CDR2 from the germline V gene are MGHDK and SYGVNS. V gave up 4 bases and J gave up 4 bases, with 5 bases separating them. The CDR3 nucleotides are TGTGCCAGCAGTGGCCTTTACGAGCAGTACTTC. It is translated as CASSGLYEQYF.

The chain is built from TRBV5-1 and TRBJ1-1, with D uncertain. The germline V and J ends were trimmed by 0 bases and 3 bases, with 12 bases remaining between them. Germline-derived CDR1 and CDR2 are SGHRS and YFSETQ. CDR3 length: 15 residues. The CDR3 DNA sequence: TGCGCCAGCAGCTTGGCAGGAATGGGATACACTGAAGCTTTCTTT. It codes for CASSLAGMGYTEAFF. The whole variable domain, remainder taken from reference TRBV5-1 and TRBJ1-1, is KAGVTQTPRYLIKTRGQQVTLSCSPISGHRSVSWYQQTPGQGLQFLFEYFSETQRNKGNFPGRFSGRQFSNSRSEMNVSTLELGDSALYLCASSLAGMGYTEAFFGQGTRLTVV.